A selection of T cell receptor beta chains follows, all from one sample in a study of CD8+ T cells in alopecia areata. Produced via immunoSEQ multiplex PCR; TCRdb's table is partial and in-frame only. Among more than 110,000 clones listed, approximately 80% were seen once. The material was CD8+ T cells sorted from blood, obtained at week 4, from a patient treated with tofacitinib. The receptors come from a human donor with alopecia areata. Both conserved end residues are part of each CDR3. A D gene is named only where the DNA matches it firmly. Only some rows state a clone size, as once, few, many or a class for expanded clones.

15 . TRBJ2-1 . TRBV5-4 CASSFRDSRYNEQFF TGTGCCAGCAGCTTCCGAGACAGCCGATACAATGAGCAGTTCTTC
15 . TRBJ1-5 once TRBV6-1 CASRVLQGGNQPQHF TGTGCCAGCAGGGTTCTGCAGGGCGGCAATCAGCCCCAGCATTTT
18 . TRBJ2-7 . TRBV11-2 CASSLVIRQGKFSYEQYF TGTGCCAGCAGCTTAGTAATTAGGCAGGGGAAATTCTCCTACGAGCAGTACTTC
13 TRBD2 TRBJ2-7 . TRBV29-1 CSAELAGYYEQYF TGCAGCGCTGAACTAGCGGGGTACTACGAGCAGTACTTC
17 TRBD1 TRBJ2-7 . TRBV4-1 CASSQPYREDRAYEQYF TGCGCCAGCAGCCAGCCATATCGAGAGGACAGGGCTTACGAGCAGTACTTC
16 . TRBJ2-3 . TRBV30 CAWSRMVGGGTDTQYF TGTGCCTGGAGCAGAATGGTAGGCGGGGGCACAGATACGCAGTATTTT
15 . TRBJ2-3 . TRBV4-1 CASSRGTISTDTQYF TGCGCCAGCAGCCGCGGGACAATCAGCACAGATACGCAGTATTTT
16 . TRBJ2-5 . TRBV4-1 CASRPTGAANRETQYF TGCGCCAGCAGACCTACCGGGGCAGCAAATCGAGAGACCCAGTACTTC
13 TRBD1 TRBJ2-3 . TRBV29-1 CSEKTGGTDTQYF TGCAGCGAAAAGACAGGGGGCACAGATACGCAGTATTTT
17 TRBD2 TRBJ2-5 once TRBV27 CASSSADRTSGQETQYF TGTGCCAGCAGTTCCGCCGACAGGACTAGCGGCCAAGAGACCCAGTACTTC
15 TRBD1 TRBJ2-1 . TRBV7-2 CASTHPGQGYNEQFF TGTGCCAGCACCCACCCGGGACAGGGATACAATGAGCAGTTCTTC
11 . TRBJ1-4 . TRBV27 CATGRREKLFF TGTGCCACTGGACGGAGGGAAAAACTGTTTTTT
13 TRBD2 TRBJ2-3 . TRBV7-2 CASSSPAGGQEYF TGTGCCAGCAGCTCTCCCGCGGGGGGCCAGGAGTATTTT
13 . TRBJ2-1 . TRBV5-6 CASSPGVEREQFF TGTGCCAGCAGCCCCGGGGTGGAGAGGGAGCAGTTCTTC
14 . TRBJ2-2 . TRBV11-2 CASSLPHWGGELFF TGTGCCAGCAGCTTACCCCACTGGGGAGGGGAGCTGTTTTTT
14 TRBD1 TRBJ2-1 . TRBV27 CASSSQDRVDEQFF TGTGCCAGCAGTTCTCAAGACAGGGTCGATGAGCAGTTCTTC
14 TRBD1 TRBJ1-5 . TRBV5-6 CASSTGQGNQPQHF TGTGCCAGCAGCACGGGACAGGGAAATCAGCCCCAGCATTTT
16 TRBD1 TRBJ1-6 . TRBV5-4 CASSRTGSPYNSPLHF TGTGCCAGCAGCCGGACAGGTTCCCCCTATAATTCACCCCTCCACTTT
17 . TRBJ2-5 . TRBV4-3 CASSQETSTWAKETQYF TGCGCCAGCAGCCAAGAGACTAGTACGTGGGCTAAGGAGACCCAGTACTTC
16 TRBD1 TRBJ1-1 . TRBV5-1 CASSWSGQAMNTEAFF TGCGCCAGCAGCTGGTCCGGACAGGCGATGAACACTGAAGCTTTCTTT
14 TRBD1 TRBJ2-7 . TRBV6-5 CASSFGQGEYEQYF TGTGCCAGCAGTTTTGGACAGGGGGAATACGAGCAGTACTTC
13 . TRBJ2-1 . TRBV29-1 CSVERQEPNEQFF TGCAGCGTTGAACGACAGGAGCCCAATGAGCAGTTCTTC
16 TRBD1 TRBJ2-1 . TRBV2 CASAGSVDREDNEQFF TGTGCCAGCGCCGGGTCGGTGGACAGGGAAGACAATGAGCAGTTCTTC
16 . TRBJ2-7 . TRBV4-3 CASSQAVGGIPYEQYF TGCGCCAGCAGCCAGGCCGTAGGGGGAATACCCTACGAGCAGTACTTC
17 TRBD2 TRBJ2-5 . TRBV4-1 CASSQVLGSSGQETQYF TGCGCCAGCAGCCAAGTCCTTGGCTCTAGCGGCCAAGAGACCCAGTACTTC
14 . TRBJ1-1 . TRBV7-2 CASSSEDGWTEAFF TGTGCCAGCAGCTCAGAGGATGGATGGACTGAAGCTTTCTTT
14 . TRBJ2-3 . TRBV6-6 CASSYPGSTDTQYF TGTGCCAGCAGTTACCCCGGGAGCACAGATACGCAGTATTTT
13 . TRBJ2-5 . TRBV7-9 CASSSEIQETQYF TGTGCCAGCAGCTCGGAGATCCAAGAGACCCAGTACTTC
15 TRBD1 TRBJ2-7 . TRBV7-2 CASSSPVGQDYEQYF TGTGCCAGCAGTTCCCCCGTCGGACAGGACTACGAGCAGTACTTC
14 . TRBJ1-1 . TRBV6-5 CASSYGGGRTEAFF TGTGCCAGCAGTTACGGGGGGGGCCGCACTGAAGCTTTCTTT
12 . TRBJ2-2 . TRBV27 CASSFGTGELFF TGTGCCAGCAGTTTCGGCACCGGGGAGCTGTTTTTT
15 . TRBJ2-7 . TRBV5-1 CASSLGTHQHLEQYF TGCGCCAGCAGCTTGGGGACACATCAGCACCTCGAGCAGTACTTC
14 . TRBJ2-5 . TRBV4-1 CASSQGGEMETQYF TGCGCCAGCAGCCAAGGTGGGGAAATGGAGACCCAGTACTTC
14 . TRBJ2-7 . TRBV14 CASSLPGQQSEQYF TGTGCCAGCAGCCTGCCCGGACAGCAGTCCGAGCAGTACTTC
16 TRBD1 TRBJ2-7 . TRBV4-1 CASSPIRTGVSYEQYF TGCGCCAGCAGCCCTATTAGGACAGGGGTTTCCTACGAGCAGTACTTC
11 . TRBJ2-5 . TRBV11-2 CASSFTETQYF TGTGCCAGCAGCTTCACAGAGACCCAGTACTTC